Detailed here is one TCR beta chain. Its antigen has not been determined. Nothing much larger sits one base from this clone, and base qualities are not available. The data were obtained in a study of blood T cell repertoires in COVID-19 (dated by TCRdb to 2020 to 2021). Study-level background: The collaborator samples originated in the United States, Italy and Spain and spanned the acute and convalescent phases of COVID-19. The prospective study material was composed of cDNA or gDNA derived from T cells, B-cell-depleted T cells, or PBMCs. Where available, HLA class I and class II types were taken from metadata supplied by the sample provider and were not determined by assay-based typing. Deeply sampled blood TCRbeta repertoires from subjects exposed to, actively infected with, or recovered from COVID-19 were included in the dataset. A freely available public database, intended as a resource for researchers studying the immune response to SARS-CoV-2, is where the repertoires were released. Nearly every sample came with metadata listing a de-identified subject ID, COVID-19 status, age in years and sex. The samples were drawn from two sources: the first 160 participants of the ongoing ImmuneRACE study, and 950 to 1,500 subjects contributed by 6 global collaborators.

Inclusive of the bounding cysteine and phenylalanine, the CDR3 is 13 residues long. The kept DNA is CDR3 alone, 39 bases in frame from the first base. V is cut by 3 bases and J by 3 bases, and the space between the germline ends is 9 bases. For CDR1 and CDR2, the germline V gene (reference sequence) lists LNHDA and SQIVND. TCRbeta CDR3 regions were amplified from genomic DNA by means of the immunoSEQ Assay, a bias-controlled multiplex PCR. The paper's data handling went like this. The number of nucleated cells in each sample was estimated by amplification of reference gene primers within the assay. To quantify the absolute abundance of each unique TCRbeta CDR3 rearrangement, sequence reads were collapsed and filtered. For each sample, productive Simpson clonality was calculated as the square root of Simpson's diversity index over productive rearrangements. The clones in this table, taken by TCRdb from immuneACCESS, are in-frame only. Not every clone is retained; where verified, under half of the shortfall comes from an unresolved V gene, and the cause of the rest is unknown. V and J calls and clone size are copied from that table; D and trimming were computed from the DNA. The sample records approximately 90,000 clones, just under 80% of which are singletons. Approximately 6.3% of the sample is taken by the ten largest.

One collaborating source in Seattle enrolled patients during active infection and followed them longitudinally through the course of disease. The collaborating institutions used their own protocols to collect whole blood in K2EDTA tubes. For TCRbeta analysis, collaborator samples were shipped as frozen whole blood, as isolated PBMCs, or as DNA extracted from either sample type. Paper-wide results and their limitations: How much clinical and demographic metadata was included differed by source and by participant, and the metadata was provided uncurated.

The chain joins TRBV19 to TRBJ2-7, with the D gene uncertain. The clonotype originates from a man between 70 and 80 years old with COVID-19, enrolled during active disease. What was sequenced was peripheral blood. The sequence in DNA is TGTGCCAGTAGTATGGAGACTCACTACGAGCAGTACTTC. Its amino acids are CASSMETHYEQYF.